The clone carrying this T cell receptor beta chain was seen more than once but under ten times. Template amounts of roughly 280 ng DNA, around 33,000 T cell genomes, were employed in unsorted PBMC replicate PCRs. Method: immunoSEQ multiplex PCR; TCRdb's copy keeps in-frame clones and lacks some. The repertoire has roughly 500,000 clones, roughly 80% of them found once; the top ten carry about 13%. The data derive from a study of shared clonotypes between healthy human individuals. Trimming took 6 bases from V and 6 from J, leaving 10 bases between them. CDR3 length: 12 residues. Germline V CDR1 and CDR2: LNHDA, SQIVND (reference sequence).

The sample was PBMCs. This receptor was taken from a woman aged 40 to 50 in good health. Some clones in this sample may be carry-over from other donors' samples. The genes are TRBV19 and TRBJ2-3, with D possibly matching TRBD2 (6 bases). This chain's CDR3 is CASRVGGDTQYF. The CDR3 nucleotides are TGTGCCAGTAGGGTCGGAGGGGATACGCAGTATTTT. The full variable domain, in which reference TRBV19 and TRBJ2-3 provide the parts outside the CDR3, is DGGITQSPKYLFRKEGQNVTLSCEQNLNHDAMYWYRQDPGQGLRLIYYSQIVNDFQKGDIAEGYSVSREKKESFPLTVTSAQKNPTAFYLCASRVGGDTQYFGPGTRLTVL.